A selection of T cell receptor beta chains follows, all from one sample in a study of identical twins. TCRdb called the 5' RACE reads again in MiXCR, with one record for every CDR3 protein. The table has 1.5 million or so distinct CDR3 sequences, around 29% seen once. The sequencing sample was made of cord blood. The receptors derive from a newborn girl in good health. CDR3s include the opening cysteine and the closing phenylalanine or tryptophan. A D gene is named only where the DNA matches it firmly. Rows give clone size only sometimes, using once, few, many, or a class for an expanded clone.

J gene | clone size | V gene | D gene | CDR3 DNA | CDR3 protein
TRBJ2-7 | . | TRBV4-2 | TRBD2 | TGTGCCAGCAGCCAAGTCGTCCTGACTAGCGGGAGGAGGAATGAGCAGTACTTC | CASSQVVLTSGRRNEQYF
TRBJ2-1 | . | TRBV2 | . | TGTGCCAGCAGTGGGGGTCGGGGCTCCTACAATGGGCAGTTCTTC | CASSGGRGSYNGQFF
TRBJ1-1 | . | TRBV20-1 | . | TGCAGTGCTAGAGATATAGCCCAGGGAGGATCTGAAGCTTTCTTT | CSARDIAQGGSEAFF
TRBJ2-7 | few | TRBV20-1 | . | TGCAGTGCTCTAAGGGCGGGGTCCGTAGGCGAGCAGTACTTC | CSALRAGSVGEQYF
TRBJ2-7 | few | TRBV30 | . | TGTGCCTGGAGACAGGGCTACGAGCAGTACTTC | CAWRQGYEQYF
TRBJ2-5 | . | TRBV5-6 | TRBD2 | TGTGCCAGCAGCTACCGACCTAGCGGGATTCGAGGCTATGAGCAGTACTTC | CASSYRPSGIRGYEQYF
TRBJ1-1 | . | TRBV3-1 | . | TGTGCCAGCAGCCAGAGAGGACGGAAGAACACTGAAGCTTTCTTT | CASSQRGRKNTEAFF
TRBJ2-1 | few | TRBV7-9 | TRBD2 | TGTGCCAGCAGCTTAATCCCTAGCGGACACAATGAGCAGTTCTTC | CASSLIPSGHNEQFF
TRBJ2-2 | . | TRBV20-1 | . | TGCAGTGCTAGAGAGCGGGTAGCGAACACCGGGGAGCTGTTTTTT | CSARERVANTGELFF
TRBJ1-4 | . | TRBV6-5 | . | TGTGCCGGCAGTTACGGACAGATTTCTACTAATGAAAAACTGTTTTTT | CAGSYGQISTNEKLFF
TRBJ2-7 | . | TRBV20-1 | . | TGCAGTGCTAGAGTCTCAGCCTCCTACGAGCAGTACTTC | CSARVSASYEQYF
TRBJ1-6 | few | TRBV2 | . | TGTGCCAGCAGCCACCGGGGTGCAGATTCACCCCTCCACTTT | CASSHRGADSPLHF
TRBJ1-2 | few | TRBV12-3/TRBV12-4 | . | TGTGCCAGCAGTTTAGAGCACAAATATGGCTACACCTTC | CASSLEHKYGYTF
TRBJ2-5 | . | TRBV2 | . | TGTGCCAGCGGGACCCAAGAGACCCAGTACTTC | CASGTQETQYF
TRBJ2-5 | . | TRBV9 | . | TGTGCCAGCAGCAAAACAGAGAGGGGTGAGACCCAGTACTTC | CASSKTERGETQYF
TRBJ1-4 | few | TRBV7-2 | TRBD1 | TGTGCCAGCAGCTTAGTGGGGACAGCAACTAATGAAAAACTGTTTTTT | CASSLVGTATNEKLFF
TRBJ1-2 | . | TRBV29-1 | . | TGCAGCGTTGATTTTCGGGGCTACACCTTC | CSVDFRGYTF
TRBJ2-7 | . | TRBV24-1 | TRBD2 | TGTGCCACCAGTCAGCCGGGACTGATTAGAAGCGGGAGCTCCTACAATGAGCAGTACTTC | CATSQPGLIRSGSSYNEQYF
TRBJ1-6 | . | TRBV10-3 | TRBD1 | TGTGCCATCAGTAAGACAGGGAACCCAGATTCACCCCTCCACTTT | CAISKTGNPDSPLHF
TRBJ2-7 | few | TRBV6-5 | . | TGTGCCAGCAGTTCCAGCATCCACGAGCAGTACTTC | CASSSSIHEQYF
TRBJ1-1 | . | TRBV6-1 | TRBD1 | TGTGCCAGCAGTGAGGGACAGGGTCTGAACACTCGGTGGGCGACTGAAGCTTTCTTT | CASSEGQGLNTRWATEAFF